This TCR beta chain was observed in a study of blood T cell repertoires in COVID-19. Across the whole study: Acute-phase and convalescent COVID-19 samples originated in the United States, Italy and Spain.

The ends lost 6 bases at V and 5 bases at J; junction bases unmatched: 5. CDR3 length: 13 amino acids. Germline V gene sequence: CDR1 ENHRY, CDR2 SYGVKD. Original handling: Estimation of nucleated cell counts was performed using reference gene primer amplification. The assay was immunoSEQ multiplex PCR, and TCRdb's table has in-frame clones only and misses some. For V, J and clone size, that table is used; D and trimming come from the DNA. The repertoire holds fewer than 200,000 clones, with more than 75% as singletons. The receptor was derived from a human donor with acute COVID-19. The donor label of this sample is uncertain. The J gene is TRBJ2-5, the V gene TRBV10-3; the match to TRBD2 covers 8 bases. The sequencing sample was made of PBMCs or T cells enriched from blood (not recorded which). The CDR3 protein is CAIRPGGLETQYF. The CDR3 nucleotides read TGTGCCATCAGGCCGGGGGGGCTCGAGACCCAGTACTTC.